The rows below give T cell receptor beta chains drawn from one sample of a study of Graves' ophthalmopathy and Graves' hyperthyroidism. In TCRdb, the multiplex PCR reads were re-called with MiXCR into one record per CDR3 protein. The sample has around 660,000 distinct CDR3 sequences; roughly two fifths are singletons. The sequencing input was peripheral blood. These TCRs come from an adult man with Graves' ophthalmopathy. Both conserved end residues are part of each CDR3. The order of the fields is CDR3 DNA, CDR3 protein, clone size, CDR3 length, J gene, D gene, V gene. The D gene is left open where the match is weak. Clone size is given for some rows only: seen once, a few or many times, or a class if the clone is expanded.

TGCAGCGTTGATGCCTTGGGACAGGGGAACGAGCAGTACTTC,CSVDALGQGNEQYF,.,14,TRBJ2-7,TRBD1,TRBV29-1
TGTGCCAGCAGTTTGGTAGCGGGGGGCTTGGAGACCCAGTACTTC,CASSLVAGGLETQYF,.,15,TRBJ2-5,TRBD2,TRBV6-5
TGCGCCAGCCGCGGGACTAGCGAGGCCGGGGAGCTGTTTTTT,CASRGTSEAGELFF,few,14,TRBJ2-2,TRBD2,TRBV5-1
TGTGCCAGTGCTAACGGACAGGGGGTCCAGCCCCAGCATTTT,CASANGQGVQPQHF,once,14,TRBJ1-5,TRBD1,TRBV7-3
TGTGCCAGCAGTACAGGACAGGCGGGCGACACCATATATTTT,CASSTGQAGDTIYF,.,14,TRBJ1-3,TRBD1,TRBV12-3/TRBV12-4
TGCAGCTTGAGTTCAGGTTACCGGCACGGGCAGTACTTC,CSLSSGYRHGQYF,.,13,TRBJ2-7,.,TRBV29-1
TGTGCCAGCAGCCATTCCCCAGGGCAGAACCCCTCTGGAAACACCATATATTTT,CASSHSPGQNPSGNTIYF,.,18,TRBJ1-3,.,TRBV7-8
TGCGCCAGCTTCCGAGCGGGAGCGAGAGAGACCCAGTACTTC,CASFRAGARETQYF,once,14,TRBJ2-5,TRBD2,TRBV10-2
TGTGCCATCAGTGCCAGAATGGGATCGAGACAAGAGCAGTACTTC,CAISARMGSRQEQYF,few,15,TRBJ2-7,.,TRBV10-3
TGTGCCAGCAGCCAAGATTCGGGTAACACCGGGGAGCTGTTTTTT,CASSQDSGNTGELFF,few,15,TRBJ2-2,.,TRBV9
TGCAGTGCTGCCGGGACTCAAGCAGTGACCCAGCATTTT,CSAAGTQAVTQHF,.,13,TRBJ1-5,.,TRBV20-1
TGTGCCAGCAGGCCCGTCCCGTCTAACTATGGCTACACCTTC,CASRPVPSNYGYTF,.,14,TRBJ1-2,.,TRBV4-2
TGTGCCTGGAGTCGCGGGGACGGCCGCGAGCAGTACTTC,CAWSRGDGREQYF,.,13,TRBJ2-7,.,TRBV30
TGCGCCAGCAGCCCGGACAGGGGGAGCCAAGAGACCCAGTACTTC,CASSPDRGSQETQYF,many,15,TRBJ2-5,TRBD1,TRBV5-1
TGTGCCAGCAGTTGGAAAGGGCCTAATGAAAAACTGTTTTTT,CASSWKGPNEKLFF,.,14,TRBJ1-4,.,TRBV12-3/TRBV12-4
TGCAGCACCGACGAAGATCAGCCCCAGCATTTT,CSTDEDQPQHF,.,11,TRBJ1-5,.,TRBV29-1
TGTGCCAGCAGCTCTGGATGGGGAGAGACCCAGTACTTC,CASSSGWGETQYF,many,13,TRBJ2-5,.,TRBV7-6
.,CSARVASGANVLIF,many,14,TRBJ2-6,.,TRBV20-1
TGTGCCAGCAGTCAGGGGATGGGCAATCAGCCCCAGCATTTT,CASSQGMGNQPQHF,many,14,TRBJ1-5,.,TRBV7-2